These 28 T cell receptor beta chains originate from one sample sequenced in a study of blood T cells in healthy people across ages. The second PCR ran about 6 to 11 cycles with a sample-barcoded 5' primer and J-beta primers. TCRdb itself ran the 5' RACE reads through MiXCR, one entry per CDR3 protein. The table shows 900,000 to 950,000 distinct CDR3 sequences, with approximately 32% occurring only once. These sequences were also reported in another study, on T cells of mothers and their children.

The source material was blood. The receptors were gathered from a middle-aged woman in good health.

This clonotype was picked up many times. V is TRBV12-3 or TRBV12-4 and J is TRBJ1-2; no firm D call. Trimming removed 6 bases at V and 8 bases at J, with 19 bases between. The CDR3 is 14 amino acids. This chain's CDR3 is CASSPVGPPSGYTF. Here the CDR3 DNA reads TGTGCCAGCAGCCCGGTAGGACCCCCGTCGGGCTACACCTTC.

Notes on this clonotype: This may arise from a read error, as a much more abundant clone is one base away. V usage is TRBV28 and J usage is TRBJ2-1; D ambiguous. Germline CDR1 and CDR2: MDHEN and SYDVKM. The CDR3 has 12 amino acids. CDR3 coding DNA: TGTGTCAGCAGTTTCTATGTTAGTGAGCAGTTCTTC. Translation: CVSSFYVSEQFF.

Only a few counts were recorded for this clonotype. The rearrangement links TRBV5-1 to TRBJ2-1; 11 bases map to TRBD1. The CDR3 covers 16 residues. Unmatched junction bases numbered 6, after V lost 2 bases and J lost 5 bases. CDR1 SGHRS and CDR2 YFSETQ come from the germline V gene. As DNA, the CDR3 is TGCGCCAGCAGCTTTGCTAGGGACAGGGGGAACAATGAGCAGTTCTTC. Amino acids: CASSFARDRGNNEQFF.

The chain has TRBV12-3 or TRBV12-4 and TRBJ1-5; TRBD1 matches at 8 bases. CDR3 size: 14 residues. Unmatched junction bases numbered 6, after V lost 5 bases and J lost 6 bases. CDR3 in amino acids: CASSEGQGSQPQHF. In nucleotides, the CDR3 is TGTGCCAGCAGTGAAGGACAGGGCAGTCAGCCCCAGCATTTT.

The chain carries TRBV6-5 and TRBJ2-5; no reliable D call. The CDR3 covers 14 residues. Trimming pared 8 bases from V and 11 bases from J, leaving 24 bases between. CDR1 MNHEY and CDR2 SVGAGI come from the germline V gene. CDR3 nucleotides: TGTGCCAGCGCCGCCCCTAATCTGTTCAATGAGCAGTACTTC. Translated, it gives CASAAPNLFNEQYF.

At least ten counts were recorded for this clonotype. The V gene is TRBV9, the J gene TRBJ2-5; D might be TRBD1 (5 bases). The CDR3 sequence is 13 residues long. Germline lookup yields CDR1 SGDLS and CDR2 YYNGEE. The V end was cut by 0 bases, the J end by 7 bases, with 10 bases between. CDR3 in amino acids: CASSVDHRGTQYF. The CDR3 region has the DNA TGTGCCAGCAGCGTAGACCATAGGGGGACCCAGTACTTC. The full variable domain, rest sourced from reference TRBV9 and TRBJ2-5, is DSGVTQTPKHLITATGQRVTLRCSPRSGDLSVYWYQQSLDQGLQFLIQYYNGEERAKGNILERFSAQQFPDLHSELNLSSLELGDSALYFCASSVDHRGTQYFGPGTRLLVL.

The chain employs TRBV4-3 and TRBJ1-4; D gene ambiguous. The ends were cut back, 2 bases at V and 0 bases at J, with 10 bases in the middle. Germline lookup yields CDR1 LGHNA and CDR2 YSLEER. This CDR3 has 16 amino acids. The CDR3, as DNA: TGCGCCAGCAGCCAACGAGGGAGTGCAACTAATGAAAAACTGTTTTTT. The encoded protein is CASSQRGSATNEKLFF.

This clonotype was seen at least ten times. The rearrangement joins TRBV5-1 to TRBJ2-7, with D perhaps TRBD1 or TRBD2 (5 bases each). This CDR3 spans 15 amino acids. V lost 1 base and J 2 bases, leaving 13 bases between the germline ends. CDR1 is SGHRS, CDR2 YFSETQ, per germline. CDR3 sequence: CASSLWGTEAYEQYF. The CDR3 DNA follows: TGCGCCAGCAGCTTGTGGGGGACGGAAGCCTACGAGCAGTACTTC.

This clonotype has a handful of counts. The V and J genes are TRBV3-1 and TRBJ2-1; 11 bases fit TRBD2. The DNA end is more similar to TRBJ2-7, so the J call may be wrong. Germline assignment: CDR1 LGHDT and CDR2 YNNKEL (reference sequence). This CDR3 contains 16 residues. CDR3 sequence (DNA): TGTGCCAGCAGCCCCCGAACTAGCGGGGGTTACAATGAGCAGTACTTC. Translated, it gives CASSPRTSGGYNEQYF.

This clonotype showed up just a few times. The J gene is TRBJ1-5, the V gene TRBV28, with D perhaps TRBD1 (5 bases). V was cut by 3 bases and J by 4 bases, with 10 bases left in between. Germline CDR1 reads MDHEN; CDR2 reads SYDVKM. The CDR3 loop spans 14 amino acids. CDR3 bases: TGTGCCAGCAGTTTCGGGACCCTAAATCAGCCCCAGCATTTT. Its protein is CASSFGTLNQPQHF. Filled out from reference TRBV28 and TRBJ1-5, the complete variable domain reads DVKVTQSSRYLVKRTGEKVFLECVQDMDHENMFWYRQDPGLGLRLIYFSYDVKMKEKGDIPEGYSVSREKKERFSLILESASTNQTSMYLCASSFGTLNQPQHFGDGTRLSIL.

This clonotype was observed a handful of times. This chain's CDR3 is CASSYGADSYGYTF. CDR3 in DNA: TGTGCCAGCAGTTACGGAGCGGATAGCTATGGCTACACCTTC. The rearrangement joins TRBV6-5 to TRBJ1-2; unclear D gene. The CDR3 contains 14 residues. In germline, CDR1 is MNHEY, CDR2 SVGAGI. Trimming shortened V by 2 bases and J by 4 bases, and 11 bases separated the two germline ends.

The V and J genes are TRBV7-9 and TRBJ2-3; a possible D gene is TRBD2 (6 bases). This CDR3 comprises 14 residues. The germline CDR1 and CDR2 sequences are SEHNR and FQNEAQ (reference sequence). Trimming stripped 5 bases from V and 10 bases from J, with 19 bases between. CDR3 protein: CASSPPGFGDSQYF. CDR3 sequence (DNA): TGTGCCAGCAGCCCTCCGGGTTTCGGGGACTCGCAGTATTTT.

This clonotype was observed many times. V usage is TRBV4-2 and J usage is TRBJ2-6; a weak D match, TRBD2 (5 bases). CDR3 size: 16 residues. The germline V and J ends were trimmed by 3 bases and 1 base, with 10 bases remaining between them. Germline assignment: CDR1 LGHNA and CDR2 YNFKEQ. CDR3 region: CASSQERGSGANVLTF. CDR3 nucleotides: TGTGCCAGCAGCCAGGAACGGGGATCTGGGGCCAACGTCCTGACTTTC.

This clonotype was recorded only once. The CDR3 coding sequence is TGTGCCAGCAGTGAATCTGCGTTGAACACTGAAGCTTTCTTT. As protein: CASSESALNTEAFF. The chain links TRBV2 to TRBJ1-1, with D uncertain. Germline CDR1 reads SNHLY; CDR2 reads FYNNEI. The V gene lost 2 bases and the J gene lost 0 bases, with 7 bases spanning the gap. The CDR3 length is 14 residues.

This clonotype has just one count. Being one base from a much bigger clone, this may be a read error. The CDR3 sequence is CSIRLADYNEQYF. CDR3 in DNA: TGCAGCATAAGACTAGCGGACTACAATGAGCAGTACTTC. V gene TRBV29-1 combines with J gene TRBJ2-7, with 9 nucleotides matching TRBD2. Trimming at V came to 8 bases and at J to 7 bases, leaving 12 bases not matched to a gene. Per the germline V gene, CDR1 is SQVTM and CDR2 is ANQGSEA. CDR3 length equals 13 residues.

V usage is TRBV6-1 and J usage is TRBJ2-2; no reliable D call. The V gene's germline CDR1 is MNHNS and CDR2 SASEGT. This CDR3 is 14 amino acids long. Trimming removed 4 bases at V and 3 bases at J, with 9 bases between. Here the CDR3 reads CASSGHGHTGELFF. The CDR3, as DNA: TGTGCCAGCAGTGGCCATGGACACACCGGGGAGCTGTTTTTT.

This clonotype has more than one count but fewer than ten. The rearrangement uses TRBV20-1 and TRBJ2-3; D possibly corresponds to TRBD2 (7 bases). The CDR3 contains 15 residues. Germline values: CDR1 DFQATT, CDR2 SNEGSKA (reference sequence). Trimming pared 6 bases from V and 0 bases from J, leaving 16 bases between. The CDR3: CSAPRPGGSTDTQYF. CDR3 DNA sequence: TGCAGTGCACCTCGGCCGGGGGGCAGCACAGATACGCAGTATTTT.

This clonotype appeared a few times. The chain joins TRBV4-1 to TRBJ1-1; D might be TRBD1 (6 bases). Germline lookup yields CDR1 MGHRA and CDR2 YSYEKL. Trimming took 6 bases from V and 6 from J, leaving 11 bases between them. The CDR3 sequence is 12 residues long. In nucleotides, the CDR3 is TGCGCCAGCAGTCAGGGGAATCCTGAAGCTTTCTTT. It is translated as CASSQGNPEAFF.

Only a few counts were recorded for this clonotype. The chain carries TRBV28 and TRBJ1-1; 7 bases are a match to TRBD1. With V trimmed by 5 bases and J by 1 base, 7 bases remained unmatched. This CDR3 region has 15 residues. Germline V lookup: CDR1 MDHEN, CDR2 SYDVKM. CDR3 in DNA: TGTGCCAGCAGTCCCCCAGGGGGAACGAACACTGAAGCTTTCTTT. Amino acids: CASSPPGGTNTEAFF.

The chain combines TRBV12-3 or TRBV12-4 with TRBJ1-2; D is possibly TRBD1 (5 bases). The V gene lost 3 bases and the J gene lost 2 bases, with 19 bases spanning the gap. CDR3 size: 17 residues. The chain's CDR3 is CASSFMMSGGLNYGYTF. The CDR3 DNA reads TGTGCCAGCAGTTTTATGATGTCGGGGGGATTGAACTATGGCTACACCTTC.

As regards this clonotype: A much bigger clone sits one base away, suggesting this may be a read error. The rearrangement links TRBV7-9 to TRBJ2-3; 13 bases map to TRBD2. This CDR3 has 16 amino acids. Germline V gene sequence: CDR1 SEHNR, CDR2 FQNEAQ (reference sequence). The V segment lost 5 bases and the J segment 0 bases; nucleotides outside the gene matches: 2. The CDR3 region is CASSMGLAGSTDTQYF. CDR3 bases: TGTGCCAGCAGCATGGGACTAGCGGGGAGCACAGATACGCAGTATTTT.

The chain employs TRBV18 and TRBJ2-7; 7 bases are shared with TRBD1. The length of the CDR3 is 13 residues. Germline V gene data show CDR1 as KGHSH and CDR2 as LQKENI. V dropped 8 bases and J dropped 5; count of bases not matched to a gene: 9. The CDR3 here is CASATGTEDEQYF. Written as DNA, the CDR3 is TGTGCCAGCGCAACGGGGACAGAAGACGAGCAGTACTTC.

The sample holds a few counts of this clonotype. The chain links TRBV7-9 to TRBJ2-5; the D is unclear. From germline, CDR1 is SEHNR and CDR2 FQNEAQ (reference sequence). CDR3 length: 13 residues. Trimming removed 4 bases from V and 1 base from J, with 7 bases in between. CDR3 in amino acids: CASSSNSQETQYF. The CDR3 DNA is TGTGCCAGCAGCTCCAATTCCCAAGAGACCCAGTACTTC.

Ten or more counts support this clonotype. This rearrangement joins TRBV5-1 to TRBJ2-2; no clear D. The CDR3 consists of 12 residues. The V gene lost 7 bases and the J gene lost 7 bases, with 11 bases spanning the gap. Germline CDR1 reads SGHRS; CDR2 reads YFSETQ. The chain's CDR3 is CASRVENGELFF. CDR3 nucleotides: TGCGCCAGCCGGGTAGAGAACGGGGAGCTGTTTTTT.

This sequence joins TRBV27 and TRBJ1-5, with D possibly matching TRBD1 (5 bases). The CDR3 covers 14 residues. Germline V gene lookup returns CDR1 MNHEY and CDR2 SMNVEV (reference sequence). V dropped 3 bases and J dropped 3 bases, with 9 bases sitting between them. The CDR3 loop is CASSFWGPNQPQHF. The CDR3 DNA follows: TGTGCCAGCAGTTTCTGGGGACCCAATCAGCCCCAGCATTTT.

This chain connects TRBV29-1 to TRBJ2-4; D is uncertain. The J call may be in error: the DNA end matches TRBJ2-5 better. Germline CDR1 reads SQVTM; CDR2 reads ANQGSEA. This CDR3 has 13 residues. The CDR3 DNA sequence: TGCAGCGTTGACGTAACCTTCCAAGAGACCCAGTACTTC. Translation gives CSVDVTFQETQYF.

The chain recombines TRBV5-1 with TRBJ2-1; TRBD2 is a possible D gene (5 bases). The CDR3 has 13 residues. Germline CDR1 SGHRS, CDR2 YFSETQ. The V end lost 4 bases, the J end lost 13 bases, and 18 bases lay between the germline ends. The CDR3 coding sequence is TGCGCCAGCAGCCCCCCCGTGGGAGAGACCCAGTTCTTC. Its translation: CASSPPVGETQFF.

CDR3 sequence (DNA): TGCAGCGTTGAAGCTCCGGCGAACACTGAAGCTTTCTTT. Translation: CSVEAPANTEAFF. The V gene is TRBV29-1, the J gene TRBJ1-1, with D unresolved. The germline V gene has CDR1 SQVTM and CDR2 ANQGSEA. This CDR3 comprises 13 residues. V lost 1 base and J lost 1, with 7 bases in between.